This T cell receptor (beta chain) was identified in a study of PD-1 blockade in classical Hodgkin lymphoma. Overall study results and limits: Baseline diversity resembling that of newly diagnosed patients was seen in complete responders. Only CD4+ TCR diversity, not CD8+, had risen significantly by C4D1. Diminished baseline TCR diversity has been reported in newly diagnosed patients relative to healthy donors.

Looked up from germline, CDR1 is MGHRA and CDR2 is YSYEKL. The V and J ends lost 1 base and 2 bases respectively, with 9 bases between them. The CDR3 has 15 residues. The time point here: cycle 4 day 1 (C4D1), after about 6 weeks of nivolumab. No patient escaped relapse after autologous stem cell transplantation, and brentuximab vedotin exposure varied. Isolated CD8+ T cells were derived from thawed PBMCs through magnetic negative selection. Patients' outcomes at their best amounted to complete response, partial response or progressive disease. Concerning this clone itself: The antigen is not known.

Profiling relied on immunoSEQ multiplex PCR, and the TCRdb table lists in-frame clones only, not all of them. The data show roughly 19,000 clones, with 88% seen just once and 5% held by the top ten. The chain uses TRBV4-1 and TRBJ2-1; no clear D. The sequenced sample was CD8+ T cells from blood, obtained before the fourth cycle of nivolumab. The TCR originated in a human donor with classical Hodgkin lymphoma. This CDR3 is CASSQVLDPYNEQFF. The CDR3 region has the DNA TGCGCCAGCAGCCAAGTCCTAGACCCCTACAATGAGCAGTTCTTC.